This note documents a single TCR beta chain sequence. The antigen is unknown. The data were obtained in a study of T cell responses to AZD1222 COVID-19 vaccine. General study results and limits: Reports indicate that nearly half of spike-specific TCRs are directed at unmutated variant regions. Females outnumbered males among donors, who were mostly white British; clonal diversity was possibly underestimated.

The protocol was immunoSEQ multiplex PCR, while the TCRdb copy is restricted to in-frame clones and leaves out a portion. The sample yields about 140,000 clones, 92% seen once. CDR1 and CDR2 (germline): LGHDT, YNNKEL (reference sequence). CDR3 length: 12 residues. V was clipped by 8 bases and J by 2 bases, with 10 bases between them. V usage is TRBV3-1 (or the pseudogene TRBV3-2) and J usage is TRBJ2-7; D is ambiguous. The material was peripheral blood, obtained on day 0 of AZD1222 vaccination. The clonotype originates from an adult in good health. The CDR3 protein is CASGLFPYEQYF. CDR3 coding DNA: TGTGCCAGCGGGCTATTCCCCTACGAGCAGTACTTC.